This T cell receptor (beta chain) derives from a study of blood T cell repertoires in COVID-19. Produced via immunoSEQ multiplex PCR; TCRdb's table is partial and in-frame only. The repertoire includes 390,000 or so clones, around 87% of them detected once, and roughly 10% sits in the top ten. V dropped 6 bases and J dropped 4 bases, with 9 bases sitting between them. The CDR3 consists of 12 residues. Germline assignment: CDR1 MNHEY and CDR2 SVGEGT. The gene calls are TRBV6-2 or TRBV6-3 and TRBJ1-2; D is unresolved. Material for sequencing was peripheral blood. This receptor was obtained from a woman aged 30 to 39 with COVID-19, enrolled during active disease. The CDR3 nucleotides are TGTGCCAGCAGCTTTCCATCCTATGGCTACACCTTC. It encodes CASSFPSYGYTF.